The 32 T cell receptor beta chains below were found in one sample sequenced in a study of T cells in Graves' hyperthyroidism and ophthalmopathy. TCR beta CDR3 sequences were amplified from RNA transcripts. HTBI primers were the set used in a first-round RT-PCR of the TCR CDR3. Using its own MiXCR run on the multiplex PCR reads, TCRdb lists one record per CDR3 protein. Found here are 500,000 to 800,000 distinct CDR3 sequences, about 45% of them singletons; the top ten hold about 7%. Source material: peripheral blood or thyroid tissue (not recorded which). The receptors stem from an adult man with Graves' disease, either hyperthyroidism or ophthalmopathy (not recorded which).

The chain couples TRBV25-1 to TRBJ1-5; the match to TRBD1 covers 8 bases. The V segment lost 4 bases and the J segment 0 bases; nucleotides outside the gene matches: 2. This CDR3 contains 15 residues. Germline-derived CDR1 and CDR2 are MGHDK and SYGVNS. The CDR3 reads CASSGQGTSNQPQHF. The DNA of the CDR3 is TGTGCCAGCAGTGGACAGGGGACTAGCAATCAGCCCCAGCATTTT.

A word on this clonotype: Possible read error: a much larger clone is one base away. The CDR3 spells CASSPTGGLNEKLFF. In DNA form, the CDR3 reads TGTGCCAGCAGCCCGACAGGGGGCCTCAATGAAAAACTGTTTTTT. This chain connects TRBV7-9 to TRBJ1-4; 10 nucleotides match TRBD1. In germline, CDR1 is SEHNR, CDR2 FQNEAQ (reference sequence). The CDR3 length is 15 residues. Losses at the gene ends were 5 bases for V and 5 bases for J; bases not matched to a gene: 5. The full variable domain, completed using reference TRBV7-9 and TRBJ1-4, is DTGVSQNPRHKITKRGQNVTFRCDPISEHNRLYWYRQTLGQGPEFLTYFQNEAQLEKSRLLSDRFSAERPKGSFSTLEIQRTEQGDSAMYLCASSPTGGLNEKLFFGSGTQLSVL.

The chain joins TRBV5-1 to TRBJ1-1, with no clear D. V was shortened by 6 bases and J by 1 base, with 13 bases between the two germline ends. Germline CDR1 SGHRS, CDR2 YFSETQ. This CDR3 comprises 14 residues. The CDR3 here is CASTSAASNTEAFF. CDR3 DNA sequence: TGCGCCAGCACCTCCGCAGCGTCGAACACTGAAGCTTTCTTT. The full variable domain, rest sourced from reference TRBV5-1 and TRBJ1-1, is KAGVTQTPRYLIKTRGQQVTLSCSPISGHRSVSWYQQTPGQGLQFLFEYFSETQRNKGNFPGRFSGRQFSNSRSEMNVSTLELGDSALYLCASTSAASNTEAFFGQGTRLTVV.

This clonotype was picked up one time. The chain employs TRBV2 and TRBJ2-5; the D call may be TRBD1 or TRBD2 (6 bases each). V lost 6 bases and J lost 9, with 23 bases in between. The germline V gene has CDR1 SNHLY and CDR2 FYNNEI. The CDR3 totals 15 residues. The CDR3, as DNA: TGTGCCAGCAGCACAGGAAGGGGGGTGCAAAGAGCCCAGTACTTC. The encoded protein is CASSTGRGVQRAQYF.

V and J are TRBV6-4 and TRBJ1-6; D gene ambiguous. There are 16 residues in the CDR3. From germline, CDR1 is MRHNA and CDR2 SNTAGT. V was clipped by 3 bases and J by 8 bases, with 17 bases between them. This CDR3 reads CASSESSVGPDSPLHF. CDR3 in DNA: TGTGCCAGCAGTGAGTCTAGTGTCGGGCCGGATTCACCCCTCCACTTT.

This clonotype was seen at least ten times. The rearrangement joins TRBV29-1 to TRBJ1-1; D gene unclear. The V gene lost 6 bases and the J gene lost 1 base, with 3 bases spanning the gap. From germline, CDR1 is SQVTM and CDR2 ANQGSEA. The CDR3 spans 10 residues. CDR3 loop: CSVRNTEAFF. The CDR3 nucleotides are TGCAGCGTAAGGAACACTGAAGCTTTCTTT.

The table lists this clonotype with many counts. V is TRBV10-3 and J is TRBJ1-2, with TRBD1 as a possible D gene (6 bases). Trimming cost V 10 bases and J 2 bases, with 14 bases left between them. CDR1 is ENHRY, CDR2 SYGVKD, per germline. CDR3 length equals 13 residues. Here the CDR3 reads CATELDRNYGYTF. Written as DNA, the CDR3 is TGTGCCACTGAATTGGACAGAAACTATGGCTACACCTTC.

The rearrangement joins TRBV2 to TRBJ1-6; 7 bases align to TRBD1. In germline, CDR1 is SNHLY, CDR2 FYNNEI. The CDR3 is 15 amino acids. V shed 4 bases and J 5 bases; nucleotides not matched to a gene: 5. CDR3 residues: CASSVSGQNNSPLHF. The CDR3 DNA reads TGTGCCAGCAGTGTCTCGGGACAGAATAATTCACCCCTCCACTTT.

This chain links TRBV6-5 with TRBJ1-5, with a possible D match to TRBD1 (5 bases). Germline V CDR1 and CDR2: MNHEY, SVGAGI. The CDR3 totals 14 residues. V was trimmed by 4 bases and J by 9 bases, leaving 16 bases between them. CDR3 sequence reads: CASSSADMGRPQHF. In DNA form, the CDR3 reads TGTGCCAGCAGTTCAGCGGACATGGGGCGGCCCCAGCATTTT.

The rearrangement joins TRBV2 to TRBJ1-3; TRBD1 is a possible D gene (6 bases). V dropped 5 bases and J dropped 0 bases, with 14 bases sitting between them. This CDR3 has 16 amino acids. Germline lookup yields CDR1 SNHLY and CDR2 FYNNEI. The CDR3 reads CASSTPDSHSGNTIYF. The CDR3 nucleotides are TGTGCCAGCAGTACCCCGGACAGCCACTCTGGAAACACCATATATTTT.

The rearrangement links TRBV7-2 to TRBJ1-3; D is uncertain. V lost 4 bases and J 1 base, leaving 8 bases between the germline ends. The CDR3 is 14 residues long. Germline CDR1 and CDR2: SGHTA and FQGNSA. CDR3 region: CASSSAGSGNTIYF. The CDR3 region has the DNA TGTGCCAGCAGCTCCGCGGGGTCTGGAAACACCATATATTTT.

Many counts were recorded for this clonotype. The chain uses TRBV9 and TRBJ1-5, with 7 bases that match TRBD1. Trimming took 3 bases from V and 5 from J; bases not matched to a gene: 8. The CDR3 totals 15 residues. The germline CDR1 and CDR2 sequences are SGDLS and YYNGEE. CDR3 region: CASSATGSTDQPQHF. CDR3 nucleotides: TGTGCCAGCAGCGCGACAGGGTCCACGGATCAGCCCCAGCATTTT.

This clonotype was seen a few times. This chain uses TRBV20-1 with TRBJ2-5; D remains ambiguous. Deletions cut 3 bases from V and 1 base from J, with 9 bases between. CDR3 length: 13 amino acids. Germline V gene sequence: CDR1 DFQATT, CDR2 SNEGSKA (reference sequence). CDR3 sequence reads: CSASRPVQETQYF. CDR3 bases: TGCAGTGCTAGCCGGCCCGTCCAAGAGACCCAGTACTTC.

With respect to this clonotype: Germline is not matched at one junction end, which may reflect a read error. The chain carries TRBV10-2 and TRBJ1-6; TRBD1 aligns across 8 bases. The CDR3 is 16 residues long. The V gene's germline CDR1 is WSHSY and CDR2 SAAADI. The CDR3 spells CVSSPGQGPNNSPLHF. CDR3 sequence (DNA): TGCGTCAGCAGTCCAGGACAGGGCCCTAATAATTCACCCCTCCACTTT.

The rearrangement joins TRBV6-1 to TRBJ2-2; 8 positions match TRBD2. J gave up 4 bases and V 8 bases, and 6 bases lay outside the gene matches. This CDR3 is built from 14 residues. Germline V gene sequence: CDR1 MNHNS, CDR2 SASEGT. CDR3 DNA: TGTGCCAGCCTAGGCGGGGGGCGCACCGGGGAGCTGTTTTTT. This codes for CASLGGGRTGELFF.

In its sample, this clonotype was seen many times. The genes are TRBV29-1 and TRBJ2-7; 9 bases line up with TRBD1. This CDR3 contains 14 residues. The V gene end was trimmed by 6 bases and the J gene end by 0 bases; junction bases not matched to a gene: 6. CDR1 and CDR2 (germline): SQVTM, ANQGSEA. The CDR3 sequence is CSVGDRASSYEQYF. DNA for the CDR3: TGCAGCGTAGGGGACAGGGCAAGCTCCTACGAGCAGTACTTC.

CDR3 amino acids: CATQTSGNQETQYF. DNA of the CDR3: TGTGCCACCCAGACTAGCGGGAACCAAGAGACCCAGTACTTC. This sequence joins TRBV10-3 and TRBJ2-5, with 11 bases matching TRBD2. Germline CDR1 ENHRY, CDR2 SYGVKD. This CDR3 contains 14 residues. V gave up 10 bases and J gave up 0 bases; unmatched junction bases: 4.

The V and J genes are TRBV20-1 and TRBJ2-7, with a possible D match to TRBD2 (7 bases). The CDR3 runs to 15 residues. Germline CDR1 is DFQATT and CDR2 is SNEGSKA (reference sequence). Trimming shortened V by 0 bases and J by 5 bases, and 17 bases separated the two germline ends. The CDR3 spells CSARDLLRGRDEQYF. In DNA, the CDR3 is TGCAGTGCTAGAGATCTGTTGAGGGGGAGGGACGAGCAGTACTTC.

This clonotype was found many times. This chain uses TRBV24-1 with TRBJ2-7; 10 bases agree with TRBD2. This CDR3 has 15 amino acids. Germline trimming cut 5 bases from V and 2 bases from J; bases unmatched to any gene: 5. Germline V CDR1 and CDR2: KGHDR, SFDVKD. CDR3 in DNA: TGTGCCACCAGTGCTAGCGGGAGATTCGCCTACGAGCAGTACTTC. As protein: CATSASGRFAYEQYF.

This clonotype has more than one count but fewer than ten. V and J are TRBV2 and TRBJ1-1; D is undetermined. The CDR3 is 12 residues long. Germline assignment: CDR1 SNHLY and CDR2 FYNNEI. The ends were cut back, 8 bases at V and 1 base at J, with 8 bases in the middle. CDR3 sequence: CASRHKNTEAFF. The CDR3 DNA reads as TGTGCCAGCCGGCACAAGAACACTGAAGCTTTCTTT.

In this sample, this clonotype turned up many times. The chain couples TRBV7-2 to TRBJ1-1; D not resolved. Germline V gene lookup returns CDR1 SGHTA and CDR2 FQGNSA. This CDR3 has 14 residues. Trimming pared 1 base from V and 4 bases from J, leaving 10 bases between. The CDR3 here is CASSLDPWRTEAFF. DNA for the CDR3: TGTGCCAGCAGCTTAGATCCGTGGCGCACTGAAGCTTTCTTT.

The CDR3 protein is CASSAGTGYEGNTEAFF. The CDR3 region has the DNA TGTGCCAGCAGCGCCGGGACAGGGTATGAGGGGAACACTGAAGCTTTCTTT. The rearrangement links TRBV2 to TRBJ1-1; 9 bases fit TRBD1. Germline values: CDR1 SNHLY, CDR2 FYNNEI. The CDR3 loop spans 17 amino acids. V shed 6 bases and J 1 base; nucleotides not matched to a gene: 12.

The chain uses TRBV7-2 and TRBJ1-4; D might be TRBD1 (5 bases). The CDR3 is made up of 15 amino acids. V lost 5 bases to trimming and J lost 8 bases, with 18 bases between them. The germline gives CDR1 SGHTA, CDR2 FQGNSA. The CDR3 here is CASSQVSRVGEKLFF. CDR3 coding DNA: TGTGCCAGCAGCCAAGTCTCCAGGGTTGGAGAAAAACTGTTTTTT.

J is TRBJ1-2 and V is TRBV7-9, with 7 bases lining up with TRBD1. Germline assignment: CDR1 SEHNR and CDR2 FQNEAQ (reference sequence). This CDR3 spans 13 amino acids. J gave up 7 bases and V 5 bases, and 7 bases lay outside the gene matches. The CDR3 sequence is CASSPSTGAGYTF. DNA for the CDR3: TGTGCCAGCAGCCCAAGTACAGGGGCTGGCTACACCTTC.

This clonotype appeared once. A much bigger clone sits one base away, suggesting this may be a read error. The gene calls are TRBV29-1 and TRBJ2-7; 7 bases line up with TRBD1. The CDR3 runs to 13 residues. V shed 7 bases, J shed 5 bases, and the junction held 11 bases outside the gene matches. Germline CDR1 SQVTM, CDR2 ANQGSEA. As DNA, the CDR3 is TGCAGCGCTGGGGACAGTGGAATCCACGAGCAGTACTTC. This translates into CSAGDSGIHEQYF.

This chain links TRBV10-3 with TRBJ2-2; D is possibly TRBD2 (5 bases). The germline V gene has CDR1 ENHRY and CDR2 SYGVKD. The CDR3 spans 16 residues. The CDR3 protein is CPSSYSGGLDTGELFF. The CDR3 nucleotides read TGTCCCAGCAGTTACTCAGGCGGGCTGGACACCGGGGAGCTGTTTTTT.

This clonotype was counted many times. The chain combines TRBV7-8 with TRBJ2-7; TRBD2 aligns across 9 bases. The CDR3 runs 17 residues. Germline CDR1 SGHVS, CDR2 FQNEAQ. Trimming at V came to 2 bases and at J to 6 bases, leaving 14 bases not matched to a gene. CDR3 loop: CASSLTSGRGPSGEQYF. Here the CDR3 DNA reads TGTGCCAGCAGCTTAACTAGCGGGCGGGGACCCTCGGGCGAGCAGTACTTC.

Note on this clonotype: A much larger clonotype is one base distant, so this may be a read error. This is likely a read error, given that the CDR3 carries no conserved phenylalanine or tryptophan at its end. The gene calls are TRBV2 and TRBJ1-1; D possibly corresponds to TRBD1 (5 bases). The CDR3 is 14 residues long. CDR1 and CDR2 (germline): SNHLY, FYNNEI. Trimming pared 3 bases from V and 5 bases from J, leaving 13 bases between. Here the CDR3 DNA reads TGTGCCAGCAGTGAGTCGGCAGGGCATACTGAAGCTTTCCTT. This encodes CASSESAGHTEAFL.

This clonotype was found many times. The rearrangement uses TRBV9 and TRBJ1-5, with TRBD1 matching over 7 bases. Trimming cost V 0 bases and J 4 bases; bases outside gene matches: 4. The length of the CDR3 is 15 residues. In germline, CDR1 is SGDLS, CDR2 YYNGEE. The CDR3 DNA reads as TGTGCCAGCAGCGTAGCTGGGACAGCGAATCAGCCCCAGCATTTT. Translation: CASSVAGTANQPQHF.

Note on this clonotype: Just one base apart from a much larger clone, this may be a read error. The rearrangement uses TRBV2 and TRBJ1-3; D is unclear. CDR3 length: 15 residues. Germline V lookup: CDR1 SNHLY, CDR2 FYNNEI. V lost 7 bases and J lost 2, with 15 bases in between. The DNA of the CDR3 is TGTGCCAGCAAAACGACACTAACCACTGGAAACACCATATATTTT. Translated: CASKTTLTTGNTIYF.

This clonotype was recorded many times. V gene TRBV7-9 combines with J gene TRBJ2-7; tentatively, D is TRBD2 (5 bases). Germline CDR1 SEHNR, CDR2 FQNEAQ (reference sequence). V lost 1 base and J lost 3, with 10 bases in between. The length of the CDR3 is 14 residues. CDR3 sequence: CASSLGSSSYEQYF. DNA of the CDR3: TGTGCCAGCAGCTTAGGGTCTAGCAGCTACGAGCAGTACTTC.

The table lists this clonotype with a few counts. This chain links TRBV10-3 with TRBJ1-1; a possible D gene is TRBD1 (6 bases). There are 14 residues in the CDR3. The V end was cut by 0 bases, the J end by 7 bases, with 12 bases between. The germline gives CDR1 ENHRY, CDR2 SYGVKD. This CDR3 is CAISESGQGGEAFF. Here the CDR3 DNA reads TGTGCCATCAGTGAGTCGGGACAAGGGGGTGAAGCTTTCTTT.